This record covers a single TCR beta chain. As yet, its antigen is unknown. The CDR3 spans 13 residues. Between the trimmed V and J ends, which lost 2 bases and 7 bases, there was a span of 11 bases. Germline-derived CDR1 and CDR2 are SGHTA and FQGNSA. This entry comes from a study of T-cell memory formation after mild COVID-19. Study observations and caveats: Whether day 37 second-wave clones are SARS-CoV-2-specific was not confirmed. Within pre-infection memory, some responding clones were found, suggesting cross-reactive memory joined. Mainly CM and EM harbored the contracting CD4+ clones; mainly EMRA harbored the CD8+ ones.

From the 5' RACE reads, TCRdb called clonotypes with MiXCR, one entry per CDR3 protein. Among about 560,000 distinct CDR3 sequences, about a fifth were seen once, and the ten largest hold around 8.4%. Sequencing input: PBMCs or a T cell subset sorted from them (not recorded which). The chain combines TRBV7-2 with TRBJ2-5, with D possibly matching TRBD1 (5 bases). This TCR was sampled from an adult woman who had mild COVID-19 (a few samples of this study predate the infection). Cell type and time point are not known. DNA for the CDR3: TGTGCCAGCAGCTTAAAATCAAGGGGGACCCAGTACTTC. Translation gives CASSLKSRGTQYF.